Each of the 14 T cell receptor beta chains below was sequenced from the same sample in a study of cytomegalovirus exposure and HLA in healthy donors. Use of 60 Vbeta and 13 Jbeta primers characterized the PCR. The method was immunoSEQ multiplex PCR; TCRdb's version includes in-frame clones alone and lacks a portion of them. The sample lists around 180,000 clones, more than 70% seen once, with about 0.25% in the top ten. What was sequenced was PBMCs. Receptors were obtained from a boy between 10 and 17 years old in good health and CMV-seronegative.

V is TRBV6-5 and J is TRBJ1-2; 8 bases line up with TRBD1. With V trimmed by 6 bases and J by 3 bases, 9 bases remained unmatched. This CDR3 contains 15 residues. Germline V gene data show CDR1 as MNHEY and CDR2 as SVGAGI. As DNA, the CDR3 is TGTGCCAGCAGAACTGCAGGGGGCGTCTACTATGGCTACACCTTC. Amino acids: CASRTAGGVYYGYTF.

V usage is TRBV5-6 and J usage is TRBJ1-2, with 8 bases identical to TRBD1. The CDR3 loop spans 14 amino acids. CDR1 and CDR2 (germline): SGHDT, YYEEEE. Trimming removed 4 bases from V and 5 bases from J; junction bases left unmatched: 7. The CDR3 nucleotides are TGTGCCAGCAGCCACCGGGACAGGCGATATGGCTACACCTTC. Translating gives CASSHRDRRYGYTF.

The chain recombines TRBV5-1 with TRBJ2-7; D is possibly TRBD1 (6 bases). With 2 bases removed from V and 5 bases from J, the gap between germline ends came to 17 bases. CDR1 is SGHRS, CDR2 YFSETQ, per germline. CDR3 length equals 15 residues. The CDR3 nucleotides read TGCGCCAGCAGCTTCCCGACAGGCTCCCGGAACGAGCAGTACTTC. Encoded protein: CASSFPTGSRNEQYF.

The chain carries TRBV5-1 and TRBJ1-5; 10 bases fit TRBD1. The CDR3 totals 15 residues. Germline V lookup: CDR1 SGHRS, CDR2 YFSETQ. Trimming at V came to 2 bases and at J to 4 bases, leaving 3 bases not matched to a gene. Here the CDR3 DNA reads TGCGCCAGCAGCTTTGACAGGGGGCCGAATCAGCCCCAGCATTTT. Amino acids: CASSFDRGPNQPQHF. Combining the CDR3 with reference TRBV5-1 and TRBJ1-5 gives the whole variable domain KAGVTQTPRYLIKTRGQQVTLSCSPISGHRSVSWYQQTPGQGLQFLFEYFSETQRNKGNFPGRFSGRQFSNSRSEMNVSTLELGDSALYLCASSFDRGPNQPQHFGDGTRLSIL.

The chain joins TRBV7-6 to TRBJ2-2; no clear D gene. In germline, CDR1 is SGHVS, CDR2 FNYEAQ. Trimming pared 5 bases from V and 6 bases from J, leaving 10 bases between. CDR3 size: 13 residues. The CDR3 nucleotides read TGTGCCAGCAGCCCGCGATCCCCCGGGGAGCTGTTTTTT. This gives the protein CASSPRSPGELFF.

This sequence joins TRBV2 and TRBJ2-1; no definite D call. CDR1 and CDR2 (germline): SNHLY, FYNNEI. The CDR3 covers 12 residues. V was trimmed by 6 bases and J by 5 bases, leaving 8 bases between them. CDR3 amino acids: CASSPSDNEQFF. The CDR3 DNA reads TGTGCCAGCAGCCCCAGCGACAATGAGCAGTTCTTC.

This chain uses TRBV6-1 with TRBJ1-2; D remains unclear. V was clipped by 7 bases and J by 1 base, with 10 bases between them. Germline V CDR1 and CDR2: MNHNS, SASEGT. The CDR3 has 13 amino acids. Written as DNA, the CDR3 is TGTGCCAGCACAAACAGCCATAACTATGGCTACACCTTC. This codes for CASTNSHNYGYTF.

The CDR3 reads CAWSLGRDRAHEQYF. In DNA form, the CDR3 reads TGTGCCTGGAGTCTAGGGCGGGACAGGGCCCACGAGCAGTACTTC. This chain connects TRBV30 to TRBJ2-7; TRBD1 aligns across 9 bases. The CDR3 length is 15 residues. V lost 2 bases to trimming and J lost 5 bases; unmatched junction nucleotides: 10. The germline V gene has CDR1 GTSNPN and CDR2 SVGIG (reference sequence). Variable domain in full (rest from reference TRBV30 and TRBJ2-7): SQTIHQWPATLVQPVGSPLSLECTVEGTSNPNLYWYRQAAGRGLQLLFYSVGIGQISSEVPQNLSASRPQDRQFILSSKKLLLSDSGFYLCAWSLGRDRAHEQYFGPGTRLTVT.

The chain combines TRBV11-3 with TRBJ1-2; 7 nucleotides line up with TRBD1. The CDR3 spans 12 residues. V dropped 6 bases and J dropped 2; count of bases not matched to a gene: 0. CDR1 is SGHNT, CDR2 YENEEA, per germline. CDR3 bases: TGTGCCAGCAGGGACAGGAACTATGGCTACACCTTC. Translation: CASRDRNYGYTF.

The CDR3 sequence is CASSQVEAEKLFF. CDR3 coding DNA: TGTGCCAGCAGCCAAGTAGAGGCGGAAAAACTGTTTTTT. The chain combines TRBV4-2 with TRBJ1-4; D not resolved. The CDR3 loop spans 13 amino acids. Germline CDR1 LGHNA, CDR2 YNFKEQ. V lost 1 base to trimming and J lost 8 bases, with 8 bases between them.

This clone was found a few times. The chain recombines TRBV30 with TRBJ2-2; 9 bases are a match to TRBD2. J lost 3 bases, V lost 0 bases, and 5 bases had no gene match. The CDR3 spans 16 residues. Germline values: CDR1 GTSNPN, CDR2 SVGIG (reference sequence). CDR3 coding DNA: TGTGCCTGGAGTGTACAAGCGGGAGGATACACCGGGGAGCTGTTTTTT. Residues: CAWSVQAGGYTGELFF.

This clone appeared a single time. The CDR3 DNA reads as TGTGCCTGGAGAGGACAGGTCCAAGAGACCCAGTACTTC. The encoded protein is CAWRGQVQETQYF. This sequence joins TRBV30 and TRBJ2-5, with TRBD1 identical over 7 bases. This CDR3 contains 13 residues. Trimming took 3 bases from V and 1 from J; bases not matched to a gene: 2. CDR1 and CDR2 from the germline V gene are GTSNPN and SVGIG (reference sequence).

The chain recombines TRBV28 with TRBJ2-4; maybe TRBD1 (5 bases). Germline lookup yields CDR1 MDHEN and CDR2 SYDVKM. Trimming cost V 6 bases and J 0 bases, with 15 bases left between them. The length of the CDR3 is 16 residues. CDR3 amino acids: CASSRRDYLAKNIQYF. In nucleotides, the CDR3 is TGTGCCAGCAGCCGCAGGGATTACCTAGCCAAAAACATTCAGTACTTC.

This rearrangement joins TRBV7-3 to TRBJ2-3, with TRBD2 matching 13 bases. J gave up 4 bases and V 4 bases, and 5 bases lay outside the gene matches. There are 16 residues in the CDR3. Germline V lookup: CDR1 SGHTA, CDR2 FQGTGA. CDR3 amino acids: CASSSGLAGEADTQYF. The CDR3, as DNA: TGTGCCAGCAGCTCAGGACTAGCGGGAGAGGCAGATACGCAGTATTTT.